Listed here are 23 T cell receptor beta chains from one sample, sequenced in a study of CD8 T cells in Susac syndrome. Random hexamers served to reverse transcribe about 0.5 to 1 ug RNA. TCRdb itself ran the immunoSEQ multiplex PCR reads through MiXCR, one entry per CDR3 protein. The sample shows about 120,000 distinct CDR3 sequences, roughly 91% of them seen only once. The sample was CD4+ T cells from PBMCs. These receptors all come from a human donor in good health.

V usage is TRBV28 and J usage is TRBJ1-1, with unresolved D. V lost 2 bases and J 4 bases, leaving 8 bases between the germline ends. Germline CDR1 reads MDHEN; CDR2 reads SYDVKM. CDR3 length: 13 residues. The DNA of the CDR3 is TGTGCCAGCAGTTTAAGGAGTCCCACTGAAGCTTTCTTT. Protein sequence: CASSLRSPTEAFF.

The rearrangement joins TRBV18 to TRBJ2-1; no reliable D call. The CDR3 runs 12 residues. The ends were cut back, 3 bases at V and 7 bases at J, with 7 bases in the middle. Germline V gene sequence: CDR1 KGHSH, CDR2 LQKENI. CDR3 in amino acids: CASSPRENEQFF. CDR3 DNA sequence: TGTGCCAGCTCACCCAGAGAGAATGAGCAGTTCTTC.

V is TRBV6-5 and J is TRBJ2-1, with D tentatively TRBD1 or TRBD2 (5 bases each). V lost 8 bases and J lost 4, with 15 bases in between. The germline gives CDR1 MNHEY, CDR2 SVGAGI. The CDR3 loop spans 14 amino acids. DNA for the CDR3: TGTGCCAGCCGGGACGCCGGCAAATACAATGAGCAGTTCTTC. It codes for CASRDAGKYNEQFF.

Regarding this clonotype: The germline gene is not matched at one end of the junction; a read error may be the cause. The gene calls are TRBV7-7 and TRBJ2-3; D is uncertain. Germline V lookup: CDR1 SSHAT, CDR2 FNYEAQ (reference sequence). The CDR3 totals 14 residues. CDR3 bases: TGTGCTAGCAGCTTAGGAGAGGGCACAGATACGCAGTATTTT. This encodes CASSLGEGTDTQYF.

This chain uses TRBV7-6 with TRBJ2-1; 12 nucleotides line up with TRBD2. Germline CDR1 reads SGHVS; CDR2 reads FNYEAQ. The CDR3 spans 15 residues. V lost 5 bases and J lost 8; bases outside the gene matches: 7. In DNA form, the CDR3 reads TGTGCCAGCAGCCCCGGGACTAGCGGGCGGGATGAGCAGTTCTTC. It translates to CASSPGTSGRDEQFF.

V and J are TRBV4-3 and TRBJ1-1; 7 bases are shared with TRBD1. CDR3 size: 13 residues. The V gene end was trimmed by 6 bases and the J gene end by 5 bases; junction bases not matched to a gene: 6. The germline V gene has CDR1 LGHNA and CDR2 YSLEER. DNA for the CDR3: TGCGCCAGCAGAACAGGGGTCGGAACTGAAGCTTTCTTT. It codes for CASRTGVGTEAFF.

Only one count was recorded for this clonotype. At one end, the junction sequence differs from germline, possibly due to a read error. The chain employs TRBV27 and TRBJ2-7, with a tentative D call TRBD1 (6 bases). This CDR3 comprises 14 residues. Germline-derived CDR1 and CDR2 are MNHEY and SMNVEV (reference sequence). CDR3 in DNA: TGTGCCAGCGGCTCCGGCAGGGGCTCCTACAAGCAGTACTTC. Translation gives CASGSGRGSYKQYF.

The genes are TRBV7-9 and TRBJ2-1, with 9 positions matching TRBD1. The length of the CDR3 is 15 residues. Germline V gene sequence: CDR1 SEHNR, CDR2 FQNEAQ (reference sequence). V shed 5 bases and J 6 bases; nucleotides not matched to a gene: 8. The chain's CDR3 is CASSQGTGIINEQFF. Here the CDR3 DNA reads TGTGCCAGCAGCCAGGGGACAGGGATAATCAATGAGCAGTTCTTC.

The chain uses TRBV7-9 and TRBJ2-4, with 7 bases lining up with TRBD1. CDR1 is SEHNR and CDR2 is FQNEAQ in the germline V gene (reference sequence). V lost 5 bases to trimming and J lost 0 bases; unmatched junction nucleotides: 4. This CDR3 region has 15 residues. CDR3 amino acids: CASSGTDLAKNIQYF. The CDR3 coding sequence is TGTGCCAGCAGCGGGACAGATTTAGCCAAAAACATTCAGTACTTC.

The chain combines TRBV7-2 with TRBJ1-1; D perhaps matches TRBD1 (6 bases). The CDR3 is made up of 15 amino acids. Per the germline V gene, CDR1 is SGHTA and CDR2 is FQGNSA. Trimming cost V 2 bases and J 5 bases, with 15 bases left between them. The CDR3 reads CASSLTPDRWTEAFF. DNA for the CDR3: TGTGCCAGCAGCTTAACCCCTGACAGGTGGACTGAAGCTTTCTTT.

V usage is TRBV4-3 and J usage is TRBJ1-2, with 7 bases identical to TRBD1. The CDR3 is 18 amino acids. Germline CDR1 is LGHNA and CDR2 is YSLEER. V lost 0 bases to trimming and J lost 0 bases; unmatched junction nucleotides: 10. Here the CDR3 reads CASSQDWNRGYSNYGYTF. DNA of the CDR3: TGCGCCAGCAGCCAAGATTGGAACAGGGGCTATTCTAACTATGGCTACACCTTC.

Here the CDR3 DNA reads TGTGCCAGCAGCCAAGTGTCCGGGACCGGGACCCAGTACTTC. Residues: CASSQVSGTGTQYF. The genes are TRBV14 and TRBJ2-5, with D perhaps TRBD1 or TRBD2 (5 bases each). The V gene's germline CDR1 is SGHDN and CDR2 FVKESK. The ends were cut back, 1 base at V and 7 bases at J, with 13 bases in the middle. The CDR3 covers 14 residues.

The rearrangement joins TRBV25-1 to TRBJ2-5; 7 nucleotides align to TRBD1. The trim removed 6 bases at V and 1 base at J, leaving 8 bases unmatched. CDR3 length: 15 residues. The V gene's germline CDR1 is MGHDK and CDR2 SYGVNS. The CDR3 bases are TGTGCCAGCAGCCGGGACAGAGTGTCCCAAGAGACCCAGTACTTC. Amino acid sequence: CASSRDRVSQETQYF.

The chain is built from TRBV7-8 and TRBJ1-6; a possible D gene is TRBD1 (6 bases). The CDR3 contains 15 residues. Germline CDR1 SGHVS, CDR2 FQNEAQ. Trimming took 5 bases from V and 7 from J, leaving 15 bases between them. The DNA of the CDR3 is TGTGCCAGCAGCCCACCGCCGGGGGCAAATTCACCCCTCCACTTT. Translating it yields CASSPPPGANSPLHF. Using reference TRBV7-8 and TRBJ1-6 for the parts outside the CDR3, the full variable domain is GAGVSQSPRYKVAKRGQDVALRCDPISGHVSLFWYQQALGQGPEFLTYFQNEAQLDKSGLPSDRFFAERPEGSVSTLKIQRTQQEDSAVYLCASSPPPGANSPLHFGNGTRLTVT.

This clonotype occurred once. This chain connects TRBV6-1 to TRBJ2-3; the D gene could be TRBD1 or TRBD2 (5 bases each). Between the trimmed V and J ends, which lost 5 bases and 2 bases, there was a span of 11 bases. CDR1 is MNHNS, CDR2 SASEGT, per germline. This CDR3 is 14 amino acids long. CDR3 sequence reads: CASSPTGPTDTQYF. The CDR3 nucleotides read TGTGCCAGCAGTCCTACGGGGCCCACAGATACGCAGTATTTT.

CDR3 sequence reads: CASDTTDTQYF. CDR3 DNA: TGTGCCAGCGACACAACAGATACGCAGTATTTT. The chain carries TRBV7-9 and TRBJ2-3; no firm D call. There are 11 residues in the CDR3. The V end lost 8 bases, the J end lost 3 bases, and 6 bases lay between the germline ends. Germline V gene lookup returns CDR1 SEHNR and CDR2 FQNEAQ (reference sequence).

V and J are TRBV29-1 and TRBJ2-2; D might be TRBD2 (6 bases). V was clipped by 1 base and J by 3 bases, with 12 bases between them. The CDR3 totals 15 residues. The germline CDR1 and CDR2 sequences are SQVTM and ANQGSEA. This chain's CDR3 is CSVEGPGGDTGELFF. CDR3 DNA: TGCAGCGTTGAAGGCCCCGGAGGGGACACCGGGGAGCTGTTTTTT.

This clonotype came up once. The chain couples TRBV3-1 to TRBJ1-2, with D perhaps matching TRBD1 (5 bases). The CDR3 runs to 13 residues. Germline CDR1 reads LGHDT; CDR2 reads YNNKEL (reference sequence). The ends were cut back, 0 bases at V and 8 bases at J, with 10 bases in the middle. The CDR3 nucleotides are TGTGCCAGCAGCCAAGAAACGAGGGACGGCTACACCTTC. This encodes CASSQETRDGYTF.

This chain connects TRBV6-2 or TRBV6-3 to TRBJ1-6; D not certain. The V end was cut by 6 bases, the J end by 5 bases, with 2 bases between. The CDR3 extends over 11 amino acids. Germline CDR1 MNHEY, CDR2 SVGEGT. The CDR3 nucleotides read TGTGCCAGCAGAGATAATTCACCCCTCCACTTT. Amino acid sequence: CASRDNSPLHF.

This clonotype was observed a handful of times. The gene calls are TRBV7-2 and TRBJ2-7; D not certain. The CDR3 covers 15 residues. Per the germline V gene, CDR1 is SGHTA and CDR2 is FQGNSA. Trimming removed 7 bases at V and 0 bases at J, with 16 bases between. In DNA form, the CDR3 reads TGTGCCAGCACCATTGACACGCGGAGCTCCTACGAGCAGTACTTC. This encodes CASTIDTRSSYEQYF.

The chain links TRBV6-5 to TRBJ2-7; TRBD2 aligns across 7 bases. J lost 3 bases, V lost 3 bases, and 11 bases had no gene match. This CDR3 has 16 amino acids. Germline V gene data show CDR1 as MNHEY and CDR2 as SVGAGI. The CDR3 nucleotides are TGTGCCAGCAGTTATACTACTGGCGGGGGAAACTACGAGCAGTACTTC. This sequence encodes CASSYTTGGGNYEQYF.

The rearrangement joins TRBV15 to TRBJ2-7; D is tentatively TRBD1 or TRBD2 (5 bases each). The CDR3 has 14 amino acids. The V gene's germline CDR1 is LNHNV and CDR2 YYDKDF (reference sequence). V was trimmed by 6 bases and J by 2 bases, leaving 14 bases between them. CDR3 DNA sequence: TGTGCCACCAGTGGGACGGAGGACACCTACGAGCAGTACTTC. This translates into CATSGTEDTYEQYF.

The gene calls are TRBV9 and TRBJ1-5; D ambiguous. The CDR3 sequence is 15 residues long. Germline V gene lookup returns CDR1 SGDLS and CDR2 YYNGEE. Trimming shortened V by 2 bases and J by 7 bases, and 16 bases separated the two germline ends. The CDR3 DNA sequence: TGTGCCAGCAGCGTTAGTGACGGGTGGGAACAGCCCCAGCATTTT. This sequence encodes CASSVSDGWEQPQHF.